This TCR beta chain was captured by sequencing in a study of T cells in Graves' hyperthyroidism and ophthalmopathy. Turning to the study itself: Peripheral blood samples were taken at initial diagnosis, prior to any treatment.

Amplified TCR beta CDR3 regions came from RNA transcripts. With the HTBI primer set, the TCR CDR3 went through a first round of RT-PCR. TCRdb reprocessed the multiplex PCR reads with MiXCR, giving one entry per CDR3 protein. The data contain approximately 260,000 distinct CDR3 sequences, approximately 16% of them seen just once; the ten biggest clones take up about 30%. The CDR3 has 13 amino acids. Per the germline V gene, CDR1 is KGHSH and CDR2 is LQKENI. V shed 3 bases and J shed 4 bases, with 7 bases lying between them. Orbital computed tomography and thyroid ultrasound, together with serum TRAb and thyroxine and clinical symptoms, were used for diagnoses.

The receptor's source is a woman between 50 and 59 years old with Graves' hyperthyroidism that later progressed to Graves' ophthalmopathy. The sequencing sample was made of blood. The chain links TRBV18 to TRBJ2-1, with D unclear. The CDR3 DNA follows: TGTGCCAGCTCACCCCAGGATTACAATGAGCAGTTCTTC. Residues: CASSPQDYNEQFF.